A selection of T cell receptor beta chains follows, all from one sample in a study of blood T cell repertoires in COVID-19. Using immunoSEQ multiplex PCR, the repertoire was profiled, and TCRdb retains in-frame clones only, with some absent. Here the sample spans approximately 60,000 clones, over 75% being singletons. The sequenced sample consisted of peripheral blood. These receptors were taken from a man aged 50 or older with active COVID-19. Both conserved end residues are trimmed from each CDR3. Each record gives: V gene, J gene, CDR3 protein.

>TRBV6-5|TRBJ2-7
ASSPRTGSSYEQY
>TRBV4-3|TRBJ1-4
ASSQEAAGGGGELF
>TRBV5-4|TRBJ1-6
ASSDPGGGRDSPLH
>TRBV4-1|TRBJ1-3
ASSQEDRGNTIY
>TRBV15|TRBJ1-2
ATSRDMSGSGGYT
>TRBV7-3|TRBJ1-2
ASSLGDYYGYT
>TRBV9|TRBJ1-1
ASSVGAAGRGEKNTEAF
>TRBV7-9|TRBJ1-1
ASSLTRDRSLNTEAF
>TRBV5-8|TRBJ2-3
ASSAVGTDTQY
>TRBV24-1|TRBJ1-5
ATSGDRLNQPQH
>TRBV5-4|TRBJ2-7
ASSHRDRGAYEQY
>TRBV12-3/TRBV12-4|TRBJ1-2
ASRITGVYGYT
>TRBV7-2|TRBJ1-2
ASSLGQEDGYGYT
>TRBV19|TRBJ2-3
ASSIESGLAASTDTQY
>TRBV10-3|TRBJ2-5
AISEGTGDQETQY
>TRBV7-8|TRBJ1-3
ASSPGTEGGNTIY
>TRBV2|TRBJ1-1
ASSESRNTEAF
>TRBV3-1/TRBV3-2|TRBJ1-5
ASSQDAFNQPQH
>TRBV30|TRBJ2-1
AWSVLAGVDEQF
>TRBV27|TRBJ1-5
ASSLHFGTEGGQPQH
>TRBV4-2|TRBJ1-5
ASSQDSGGTGVGQPQH
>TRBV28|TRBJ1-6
ASRDRGRNSPLH
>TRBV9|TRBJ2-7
ASSVRDRGFEQY
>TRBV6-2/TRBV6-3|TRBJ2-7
ASSSAGGGSYEQY
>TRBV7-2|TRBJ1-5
ASSSQQGSGQPQH
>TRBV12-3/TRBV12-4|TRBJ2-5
ASSLNFQETQY
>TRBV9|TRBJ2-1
ASSPETGEGEQF
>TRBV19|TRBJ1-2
ASSMSRGGYT
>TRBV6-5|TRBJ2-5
ASSPDREETQY
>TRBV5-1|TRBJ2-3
ASKGEGGADTQY
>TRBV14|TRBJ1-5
ASSQGGSPQH
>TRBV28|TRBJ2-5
ASSLPSLRQDDQY
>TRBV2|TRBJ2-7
ASFLMSGGSYEQY
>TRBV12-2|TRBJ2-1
ASRSRGNSYNEQF
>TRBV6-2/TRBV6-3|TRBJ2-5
ASSRAGQETQY
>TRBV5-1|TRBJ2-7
ASSLDILAGYEQY
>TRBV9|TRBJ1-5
ASNSAGKGNQPQH
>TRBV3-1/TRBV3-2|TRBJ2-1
ASSQFRDEQF
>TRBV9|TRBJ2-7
ASSVGPPQGEQY
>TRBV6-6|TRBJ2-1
ASSPVGLAGWSEQF
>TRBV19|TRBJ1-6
ASSSRQGGESPLH
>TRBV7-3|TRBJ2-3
ASSLISGSGSDTQY
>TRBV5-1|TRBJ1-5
ASSNNPRSNQPQH
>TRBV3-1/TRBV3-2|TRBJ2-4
ASSLQGNIQY
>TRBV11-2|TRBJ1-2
ASSLEADGYT
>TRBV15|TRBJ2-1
ATRGDRGARLAGNEQF
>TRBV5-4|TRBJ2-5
ASSARQGRGETQY
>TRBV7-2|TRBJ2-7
ASSLGLAGSYEQY
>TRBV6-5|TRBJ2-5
ASSYSPGQGQETQY
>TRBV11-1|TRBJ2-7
ASSLEQGLTYEQY
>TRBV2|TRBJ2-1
ASSRGLVPNNEQF
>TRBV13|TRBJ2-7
ASSFLLTGEQY
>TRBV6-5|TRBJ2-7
AVSLAGVYEQY
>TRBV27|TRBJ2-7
ASKGTVEYEQY
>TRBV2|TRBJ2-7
ASSGDSYEQY
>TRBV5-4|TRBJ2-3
ASSPTGSAGTQY
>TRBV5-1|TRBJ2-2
ASSLGQSTGELF